These T cell receptor beta chains were read from a single sample in a study of blood T cell repertoires in COVID-19. Method: immunoSEQ multiplex PCR; TCRdb's copy keeps in-frame clones and lacks some. The sample has around 110,000 clones, about 90% seen once. The specimen sequenced was peripheral blood. The receptor set was obtained from a man in his forties with active or convalescent COVID-19. The CDR3 runs from the conserved cysteine through the conserved F or W. The D gene is left open where the match is weak. Rows may omit the clone size; those that give it use once, few, many or a size class.

-,TRBV28,TRBJ2-1,TRBD2,CASSGLATRSYNEQFF,TGTGCCAGCAGTGGACTAGCCACGAGGTCCTACAATGAGCAGTTCTTC
-,TRBV30,TRBJ1-6,-,CAWDLGGKNSPLHF,TGTGCCTGGGACCTAGGGGGAAAGAATTCACCCCTCCACTTT
-,TRBV5-5,TRBJ1-2,TRBD1,CASSLQGNDYGYTF,TGTGCCAGCAGCTTACAGGGGAACGATTATGGCTACACCTTC
-,TRBV19,TRBJ2-1,TRBD2,CASSIVTGGEQFF,TGTGCCAGTAGTATCGTCACGGGAGGTGAGCAGTTCTTC
-,TRBV7-9,TRBJ1-6,TRBD1,CASSSSTGGVSPLHF,TGTGCCAGCAGCTCGTCGACAGGGGGCGTTTCACCCCTCCACTTT
once,TRBV7-2,TRBJ1-3,-,CASSPYRADGNTIYF,TGTGCCAGCAGCCCCTACAGGGCGGATGGAAACACCATATATTTT
-,TRBV30,TRBJ2-7,TRBD2,CAWDPSGNNYEQYF,TGTGCCTGGGACCCTAGCGGGAATAACTACGAGCAGTACTTC
-,TRBV4-3,TRBJ1-2,-,CASSHVEGTMGYTF,TGCGCCAGCAGCCACGTCGAGGGAACTATGGGCTACACCTTC
-,TRBV19,TRBJ2-3,TRBD2,CASASGTQVTQYF,TGTGCCAGTGCTAGCGGGACCCAGGTTACGCAGTATTTT
few,TRBV11-2,TRBJ2-7,-,CASSPSYEQYF,TGTGCCAGCAGCCCATCCTACGAGCAGTACTTC
-,TRBV18,TRBJ1-1,-,CASSPPSPQNTEAFF,TGTGCCAGCTCACCACCGTCACCACAGAACACTGAAGCTTTCTTT
-,TRBV7-2,TRBJ1-3,-,CASRAQGAGNTIYF,TGTGCCAGCAGAGCACAGGGAGCCGGAAACACCATATATTTT
-,TRBV28,TRBJ2-4,-,CASSSQRAKNIQYF,TGTGCCAGCAGTTCACAGAGAGCCAAAAACATTCAGTACTTC
once,TRBV4-3,TRBJ2-2,TRBD2,CASSLGLAANTGELFF,TGCGCCAGCAGCCTCGGACTAGCGGCGAACACCGGGGAGCTGTTTTTT
-,TRBV6-1,TRBJ1-2,-,CASSEGEGALYGYTF,TGTGCCAGCAGTGAAGGGGAAGGGGCCCTCTATGGCTACACCTTC
few,TRBV7-6,TRBJ1-2,TRBD1,CASSPWGQGVNGYTF,TGTGCCAGCAGCCCGTGGGGACAGGGAGTTAATGGCTACACCTTC
-,TRBV6-5,TRBJ1-2,TRBD1,CASSYRGQGYTF,TGTGCCAGCAGTTACAGGGGGCAAGGCTACACCTTC
-,TRBV10-3,TRBJ2-5,-,CATQTGRETQYF,TGTGCCACGCAGACGGGAAGGGAGACCCAGTACTTC
-,TRBV27,TRBJ1-4,TRBD1,CASSLVWTGGEKLFF,TGTGCCAGCAGTTTAGTATGGACAGGGGGCGAAAAACTGTTTTTT
-,TRBV28,TRBJ2-1,TRBD2,CASRPPGLANNEQFF,TGTGCCAGCAGGCCTCCGGGACTAGCGAACAATGAGCAGTTCTTC
once,TRBV5-1,TRBJ1-6,-,CASSSGQNERSPLHF,TGCGCCAGCAGTTCCGGCCAAAACGAGCGATCACCCCTCCACTTT
-,TRBV10-1,TRBJ1-1,TRBD1,CASSEPGQGKTEAFF,TGCGCCAGCAGTGAACCGGGACAGGGTAAAACTGAAGCTTTCTTT
-,TRBV19,TRBJ1-6,-,CASSIQQSNSPLHF,TGTGCCAGTAGTATACAACAGTCAAATTCACCCCTCCACTTT
-,TRBV10-3,TRBJ2-7,-,CAISVGQGSKEQYF,TGTGCCATCAGTGTGGGCCAGGGGAGTAAGGAGCAGTACTTC
-,TRBV18,TRBJ1-2,TRBD1,CASSPRSGGAGNYGYTF,TGTGCCAGCTCACCACGGTCAGGGGGCGCCGGTAACTATGGCTACACCTTC
-,TRBV25-1,TRBJ2-3,TRBD1,CASRGQGNTQYF,TGTGCCAGCAGGGGACAGGGGAATACGCAGTATTTT
-,TRBV10-3,TRBJ1-1,TRBD1,CAIRGETGVNTEAFF,TGTGCCATCAGAGGAGAGACAGGGGTGAACACTGAAGCTTTCTTT
-,TRBV4-1,TRBJ2-2,-,CASSPGLPNTGELFF,TGCGCCAGCAGCCCGGGACTCCCGAACACCGGGGAGCTGTTTTTT
-,TRBV24-1,TRBJ1-5,-,CATSDGDRGGNQPQHF,TGTGCCACCAGTGACGGCGACAGAGGTGGCAATCAGCCCCAGCATTTT
-,TRBV2,TRBJ1-6,-,CASKSSYNSPLHF,TGTGCCAGCAAGAGCTCCTATAATTCACCCCTCCACTTT
-,TRBV11-2,TRBJ1-2,-,CASSLALSGNRGYTF,TGTGCCAGCAGCTTAGCCCTTTCGGGTAATCGGGGCTACACCTTC
once,TRBV10-3,TRBJ2-7,TRBD1,CAISRQGSSYEQYF,TGTGCCATCAGTCGACAGGGAAGCTCCTACGAGCAGTACTTC
-,TRBV4-1,TRBJ2-1,-,CASSQVGLTYNEQFF,TGCGCCAGCAGCCAAGTGGGACTCACCTACAATGAGCAGTTCTTC